A selection of T cell receptor beta chains follows, all from one sample in a study of blood T cell repertoires in COVID-19. The repertoire was sequenced with immunoSEQ multiplex PCR; TCRdb's copy has only in-frame clones and lacks some. In the table there are about 250,000 clones, 86% of which are singletons. The sequencing input was peripheral blood. These receptors all stem from a woman older than 75 with COVID-19, enrolled during active disease. Each CDR3 is given with its conserved first and last residue.

V,CDR3
TRBV7-4,CASSPGRRAPVSTYNEQFF
TRBV19,CASSIGTGLPMFF
TRBV6-6,CASSTQGTGNTIYF
TRBV9,CASSLTSGVNNEQFF
TRBV5-4,CASRINSGGRSYNEQFF
TRBV5-4,CASSLRDLPGGYTF
TRBV6-2/TRBV6-3,CASSYPTDHGQPTDTQYF
TRBV27,CASRRTSRAGDTGELFF
TRBV7-2,CASSQDSSYPNQPQHF
TRBV3-1/TRBV3-2,CASSPDRGFADTQYF
TRBV10-2,CASISGTSGGNEQFF
TRBV29-1,CSVPNPNGNTIYF
TRBV19,CASSLDVAGGRETQYF
TRBV4-2,CASSQVRGRLNTEAFF
TRBV30,CAWKIGTGVFVGSRDF
TRBV15,CATSRDQQGQGYGYTF
TRBV4-3,CASSQETGLGIPGEQYF
TRBV6-5,CASSPGDNSGNTIYF
TRBV3-1/TRBV3-2,CASSGRTSGVRDTQYF
TRBV5-1,CASSLASTANTGELFF
TRBV6-1,CASSDFFRAGRKKTQYF
TRBV28,CASRGRTEAFF
TRBV7-9,CASSLVGGINEKLFF
TRBV19,CASSTTGGAKGSEAFF
TRBV4-3,CASSPTGYGNTIYF
TRBV19,CASRSGGTYGYTF
TRBV18,CASSQARATNEKLFF
TRBV30,CAWMAGPGNTIYF
TRBV5-1,CASSSAGTTREKLFF
TRBV28,CASSSSGTNYNEQFF
TRBV7-2,CASSLRPTDSAEQYF
TRBV5-1,CASSNRQGMNTEAFF
TRBV19,CASSPLNRGRIDGYTF
TRBV24-1,CATSDDSDSNQPQHF
TRBV7-6,CASSSSTSGGYNEQFF
TRBV3-1/TRBV3-2,CASSHERRGYTF
TRBV19,CASSTLNRLNEKLFF